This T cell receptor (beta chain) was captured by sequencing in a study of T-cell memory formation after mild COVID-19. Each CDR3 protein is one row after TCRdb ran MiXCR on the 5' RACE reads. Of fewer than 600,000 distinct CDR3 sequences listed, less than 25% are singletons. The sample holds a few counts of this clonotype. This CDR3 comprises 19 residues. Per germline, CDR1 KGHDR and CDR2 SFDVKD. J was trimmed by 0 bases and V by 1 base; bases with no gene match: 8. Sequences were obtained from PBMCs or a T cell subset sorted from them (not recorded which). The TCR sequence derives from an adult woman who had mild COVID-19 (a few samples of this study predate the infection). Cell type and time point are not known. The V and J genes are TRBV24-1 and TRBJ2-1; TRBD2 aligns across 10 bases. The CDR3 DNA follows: TGTGCCACCAGTGATTTCCTGGGTAGCGGGAGGATCTCCTACAATGAGCAGTTCTTC. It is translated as CATSDFLGSGRISYNEQFF.